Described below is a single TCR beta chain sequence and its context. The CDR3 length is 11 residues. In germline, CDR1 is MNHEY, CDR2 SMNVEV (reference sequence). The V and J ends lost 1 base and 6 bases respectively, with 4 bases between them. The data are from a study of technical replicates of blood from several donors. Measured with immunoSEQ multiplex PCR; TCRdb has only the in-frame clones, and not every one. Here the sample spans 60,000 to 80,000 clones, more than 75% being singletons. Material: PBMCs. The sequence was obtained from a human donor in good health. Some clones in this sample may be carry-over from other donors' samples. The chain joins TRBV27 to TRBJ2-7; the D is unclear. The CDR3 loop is CASSLYGEQYF. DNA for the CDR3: TGTGCCAGCAGTTTATACGGCGAGCAGTACTTC.